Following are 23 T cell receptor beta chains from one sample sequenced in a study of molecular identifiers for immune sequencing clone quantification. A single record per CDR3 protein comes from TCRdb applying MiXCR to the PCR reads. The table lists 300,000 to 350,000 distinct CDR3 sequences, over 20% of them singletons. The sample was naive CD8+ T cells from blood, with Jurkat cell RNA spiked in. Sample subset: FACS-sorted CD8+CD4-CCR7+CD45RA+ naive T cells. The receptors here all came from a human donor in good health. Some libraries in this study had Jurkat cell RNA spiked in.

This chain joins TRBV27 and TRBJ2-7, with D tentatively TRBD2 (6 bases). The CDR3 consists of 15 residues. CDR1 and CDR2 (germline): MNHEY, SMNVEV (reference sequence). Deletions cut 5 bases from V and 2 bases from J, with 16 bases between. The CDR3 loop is CASSPRDLPPYEQYF. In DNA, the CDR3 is TGTGCCAGCAGTCCAAGGGACTTGCCACCCTACGAGCAGTACTTC.

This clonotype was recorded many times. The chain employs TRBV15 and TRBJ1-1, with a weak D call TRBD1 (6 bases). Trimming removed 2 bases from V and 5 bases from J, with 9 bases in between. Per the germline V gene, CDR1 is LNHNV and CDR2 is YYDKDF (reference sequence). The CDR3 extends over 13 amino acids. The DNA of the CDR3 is TGTGCCACCAGCAGAACAGGGATAACTGAAGCTTTCTTT. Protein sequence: CATSRTGITEAFF.

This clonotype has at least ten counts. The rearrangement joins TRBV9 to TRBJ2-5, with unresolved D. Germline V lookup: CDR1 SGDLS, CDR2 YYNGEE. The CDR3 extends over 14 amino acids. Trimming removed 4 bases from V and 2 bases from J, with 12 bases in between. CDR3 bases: TGTGCCAGCAGCCCACGGGCGTTACAAGAGACCCAGTACTTC. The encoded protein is CASSPRALQETQYF.

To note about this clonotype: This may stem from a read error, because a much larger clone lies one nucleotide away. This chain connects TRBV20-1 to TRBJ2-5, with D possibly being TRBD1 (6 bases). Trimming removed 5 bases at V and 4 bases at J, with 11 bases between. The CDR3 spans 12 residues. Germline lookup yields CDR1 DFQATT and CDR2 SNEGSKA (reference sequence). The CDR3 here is CSAGLGGETQYF. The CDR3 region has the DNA TGCAGTGCTGGGTTAGGGGGAGAGACCCAGTACTTC.

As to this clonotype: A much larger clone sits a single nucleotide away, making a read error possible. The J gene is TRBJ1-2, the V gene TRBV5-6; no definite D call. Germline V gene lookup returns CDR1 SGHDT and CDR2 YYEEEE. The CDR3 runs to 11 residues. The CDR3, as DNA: TGTGCCAGCAGCTTGTATTATGGCTGCACCTTC. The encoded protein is CASSLYYGCTF.

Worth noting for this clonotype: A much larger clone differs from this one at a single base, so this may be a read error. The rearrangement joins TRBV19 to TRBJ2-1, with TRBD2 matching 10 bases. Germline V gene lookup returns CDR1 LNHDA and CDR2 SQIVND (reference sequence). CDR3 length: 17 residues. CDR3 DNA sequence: TGTGCCAGTAGTATCGGTTTCGGCCTAGCGGGGGTTAATGAGCGGTTCTTC. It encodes CASSIGFGLAGVNERFF.

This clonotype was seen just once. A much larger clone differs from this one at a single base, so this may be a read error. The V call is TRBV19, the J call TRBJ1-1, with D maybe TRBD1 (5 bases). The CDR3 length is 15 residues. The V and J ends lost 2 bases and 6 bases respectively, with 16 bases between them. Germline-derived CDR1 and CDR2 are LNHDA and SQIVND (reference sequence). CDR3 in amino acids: CASSISGTLGAEAFF. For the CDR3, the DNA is TGTGCCAGTAGTATATCTGGGACCCTCGGCGCTGAAGCTTTCTTT. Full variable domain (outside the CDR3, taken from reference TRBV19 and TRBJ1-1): DGGITQSPKYLFRKEGQNVTLSCEQNLNHDAMYWYRQDPGQGLRLIYYSQIVNDFQKGDIAEGYSVSREKKESFPLTVTSAQKNPTAFYLCASSISGTLGAEAFFGQGTRLTVV.

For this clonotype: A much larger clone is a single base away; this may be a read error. The CDR3 reads CSARGEVPSYEQYF. As DNA, the CDR3 is TGCAGTGCTAGAGGGGAGGTCCCCTCCTACGAGCAGTACTTC. The chain combines TRBV20-1 with TRBJ2-7; D perhaps matches TRBD2 (6 bases). CDR1 DFQATT and CDR2 SNEGSKA come from the germline V gene (reference sequence). The V end was cut by 1 base, the J end by 0 bases, with 10 bases between. This CDR3 has 14 residues.

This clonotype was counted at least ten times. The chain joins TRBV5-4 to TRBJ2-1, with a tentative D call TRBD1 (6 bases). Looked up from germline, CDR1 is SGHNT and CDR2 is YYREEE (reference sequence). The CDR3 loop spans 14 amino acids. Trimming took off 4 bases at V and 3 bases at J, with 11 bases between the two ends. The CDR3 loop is CASSGVDSYNEQFF. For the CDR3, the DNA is TGTGCCAGCAGCGGGGTGGACAGCTACAATGAGCAGTTCTTC. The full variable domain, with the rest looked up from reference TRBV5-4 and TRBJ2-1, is ETGVTQSPTHLIKTRGQQVTLRCSSQSGHNTVSWYQQALGQGPQFIFQYYREEENGRGNFPPRFSGLQFPNYSSELNVNALELDDSALYLCASSGVDSYNEQFFGPGTRLTVL.

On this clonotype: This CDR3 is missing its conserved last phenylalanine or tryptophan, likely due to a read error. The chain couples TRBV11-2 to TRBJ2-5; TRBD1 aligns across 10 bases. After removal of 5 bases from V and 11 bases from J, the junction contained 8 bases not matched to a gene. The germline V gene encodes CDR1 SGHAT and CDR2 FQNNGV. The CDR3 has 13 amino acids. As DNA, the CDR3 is TGTGCCAGCAGCCCTGACAGGGGGCTACTTCAGTACCTC. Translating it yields CASSPDRGLLQYL.

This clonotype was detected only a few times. Written as DNA, the CDR3 is TGTGCCAGCAGTTACCAGCGGACCGAGGGGCACACAGATACGCAGTATTTT. Its protein is CASSYQRTEGHTDTQYF. The chain uses TRBV6-2 or TRBV6-3 and TRBJ2-3; D is tentatively TRBD1 or TRBD2 (5 bases each). The CDR3 has 17 residues. Germline V gene lookup returns CDR1 MNHEY and CDR2 SVGEGT. Trimming pared 2 bases from V and 2 bases from J, leaving 17 bases between.

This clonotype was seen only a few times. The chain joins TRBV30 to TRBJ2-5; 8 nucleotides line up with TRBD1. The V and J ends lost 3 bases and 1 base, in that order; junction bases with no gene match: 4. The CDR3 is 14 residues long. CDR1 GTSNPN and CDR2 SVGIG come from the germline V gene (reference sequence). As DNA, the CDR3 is TGTGCCTGGAGCACCGGGACAGGCCAAGAGACCCAGTACTTC. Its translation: CAWSTGTGQETQYF.

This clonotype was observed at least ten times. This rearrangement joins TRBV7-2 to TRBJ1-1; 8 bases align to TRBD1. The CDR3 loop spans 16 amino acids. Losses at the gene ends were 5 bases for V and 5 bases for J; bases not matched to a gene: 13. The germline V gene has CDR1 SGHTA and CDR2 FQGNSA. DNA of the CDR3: TGTGCCAGCAGCAAGGGGGACAGGAGTTCCGGAACTGAAGCTTTCTTT. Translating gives CASSKGDRSSGTEAFF.

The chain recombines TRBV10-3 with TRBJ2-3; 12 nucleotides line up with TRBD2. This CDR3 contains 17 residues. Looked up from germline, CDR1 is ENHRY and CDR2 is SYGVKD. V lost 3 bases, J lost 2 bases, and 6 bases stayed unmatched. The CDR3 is CAISDTGLAGYTDTQYF. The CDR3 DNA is TGTGCCATCAGTGACACTGGACTAGCGGGGTACACAGATACGCAGTATTTT.

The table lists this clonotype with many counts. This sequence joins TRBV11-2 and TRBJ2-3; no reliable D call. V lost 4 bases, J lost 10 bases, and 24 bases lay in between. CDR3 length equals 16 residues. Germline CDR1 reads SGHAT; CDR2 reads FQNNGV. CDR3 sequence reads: CASSSTRELDALSQYF. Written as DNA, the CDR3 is TGTGCCAGCAGCTCGACGCGAGAGCTAGATGCGCTGTCGCAGTATTTT.

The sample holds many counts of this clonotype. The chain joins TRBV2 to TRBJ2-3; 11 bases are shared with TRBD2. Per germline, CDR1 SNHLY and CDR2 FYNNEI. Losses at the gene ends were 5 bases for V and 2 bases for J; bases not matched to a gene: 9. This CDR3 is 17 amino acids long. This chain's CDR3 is CASSSDPGLADTDTQYF. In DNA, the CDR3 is TGTGCCAGCAGTTCAGATCCGGGACTAGCGGACACAGATACGCAGTATTTT.

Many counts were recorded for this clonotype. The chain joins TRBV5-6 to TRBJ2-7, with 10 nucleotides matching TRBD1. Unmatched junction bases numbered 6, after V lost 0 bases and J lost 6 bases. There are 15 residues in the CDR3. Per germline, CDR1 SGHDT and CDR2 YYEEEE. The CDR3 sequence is CASSLAGQGDFEQYF. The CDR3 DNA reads TGTGCCAGCAGCTTGGCCGGACAGGGGGACTTCGAGCAGTACTTC.

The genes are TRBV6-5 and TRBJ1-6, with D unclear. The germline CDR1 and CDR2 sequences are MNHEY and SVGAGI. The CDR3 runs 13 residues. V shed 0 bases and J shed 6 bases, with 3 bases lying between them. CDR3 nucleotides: TGTGCCAGCAGTTACTCGCTTAATTCACCCCTCCACTTT. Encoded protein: CASSYSLNSPLHF.

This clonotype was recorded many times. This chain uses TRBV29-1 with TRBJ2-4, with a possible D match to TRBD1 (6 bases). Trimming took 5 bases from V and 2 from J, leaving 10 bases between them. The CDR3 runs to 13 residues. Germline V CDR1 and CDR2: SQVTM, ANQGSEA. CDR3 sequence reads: CSVRGGPKNIQYF. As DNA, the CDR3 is TGCAGCGTTCGTGGGGGCCCCAAAAACATTCAGTACTTC.

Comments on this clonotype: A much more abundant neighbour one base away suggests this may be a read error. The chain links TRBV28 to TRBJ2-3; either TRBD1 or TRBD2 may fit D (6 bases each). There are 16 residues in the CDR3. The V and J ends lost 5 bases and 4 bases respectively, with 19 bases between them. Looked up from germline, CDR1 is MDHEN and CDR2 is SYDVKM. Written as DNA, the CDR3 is TGTGCCAGCAGTCATTGGAAAGGGGGGAGGTCAGATACGCAGTATTTT. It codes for CASSHWKGGRSDTQYF.

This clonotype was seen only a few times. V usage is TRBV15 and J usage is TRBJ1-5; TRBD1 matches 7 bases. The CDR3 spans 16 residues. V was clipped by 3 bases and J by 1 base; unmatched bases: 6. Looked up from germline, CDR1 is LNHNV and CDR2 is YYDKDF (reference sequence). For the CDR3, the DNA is TGTGCCACCAGCAGGCGTAGGGGGCAAAGCAATCAGCCCCAGCATTTT. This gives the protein CATSRRRGQSNQPQHF.

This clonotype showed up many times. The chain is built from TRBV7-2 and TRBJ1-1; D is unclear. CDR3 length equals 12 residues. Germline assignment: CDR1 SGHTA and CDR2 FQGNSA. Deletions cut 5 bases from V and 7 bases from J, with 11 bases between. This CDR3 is CASSAGPLEAFF. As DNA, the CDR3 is TGTGCCAGCAGCGCTGGACCGCTTGAAGCTTTCTTT.

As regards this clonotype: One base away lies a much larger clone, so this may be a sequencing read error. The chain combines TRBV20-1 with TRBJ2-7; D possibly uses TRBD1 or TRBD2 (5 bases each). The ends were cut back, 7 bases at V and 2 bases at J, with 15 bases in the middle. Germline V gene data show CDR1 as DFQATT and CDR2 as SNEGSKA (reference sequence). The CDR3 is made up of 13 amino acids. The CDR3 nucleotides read TGCAGTGGTCGACAGAGGGTGGCCTACGAGCAGTACTTC. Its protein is CSGRQRVAYEQYF.